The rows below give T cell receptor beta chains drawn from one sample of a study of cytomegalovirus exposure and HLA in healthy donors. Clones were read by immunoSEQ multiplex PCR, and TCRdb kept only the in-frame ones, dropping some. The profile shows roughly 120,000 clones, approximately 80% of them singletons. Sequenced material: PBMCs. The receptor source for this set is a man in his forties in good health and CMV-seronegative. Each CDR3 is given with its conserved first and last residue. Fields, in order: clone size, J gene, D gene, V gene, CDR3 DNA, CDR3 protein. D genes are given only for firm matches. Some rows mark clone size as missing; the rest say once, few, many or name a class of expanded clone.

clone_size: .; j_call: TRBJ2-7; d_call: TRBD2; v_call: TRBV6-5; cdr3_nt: TGTGCCAGCAGGGATATGATAGCGGGGGAGCAGTACTTC; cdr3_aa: CASRDMIAGEQYF
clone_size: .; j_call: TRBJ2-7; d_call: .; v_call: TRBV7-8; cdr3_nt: TGTGCCAGCAGCTTAGCGCGGGGAGCCTACGAGCAGTACTTC; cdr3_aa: CASSLARGAYEQYF
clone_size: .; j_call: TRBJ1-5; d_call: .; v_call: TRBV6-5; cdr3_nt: TGTGCCAGTCGGGGGGGGGATCAGCCCCAGCATTTT; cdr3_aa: CASRGGDQPQHF
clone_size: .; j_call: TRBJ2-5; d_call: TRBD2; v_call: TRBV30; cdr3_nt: TGTGCCTGGAGTCGGACTAGCGGGAGACGCGAGACCCAGTACTTC; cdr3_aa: CAWSRTSGRRETQYF
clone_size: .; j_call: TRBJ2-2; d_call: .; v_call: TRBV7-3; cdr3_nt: TGTGCCAGCAGCTCCCCGGTGGGCCCCGGGGAGCTGTTTTTT; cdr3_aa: CASSSPVGPGELFF
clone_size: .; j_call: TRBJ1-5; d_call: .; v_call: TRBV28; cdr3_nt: TGTGCCAGCAGTTTCAGGTTGGGTCAGCCCCAGCATTTT; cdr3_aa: CASSFRLGQPQHF
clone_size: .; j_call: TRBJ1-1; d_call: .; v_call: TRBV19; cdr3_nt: TGTGCCAGTAGTAAGGACTGGGTGAACACTGAAGCTTTCTTT; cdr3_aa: CASSKDWVNTEAFF
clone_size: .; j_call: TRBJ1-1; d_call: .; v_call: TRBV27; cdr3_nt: TGTGCCAGCAGACAGGGATCGATGAACACTGAAGCTTTCTTT; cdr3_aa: CASRQGSMNTEAFF
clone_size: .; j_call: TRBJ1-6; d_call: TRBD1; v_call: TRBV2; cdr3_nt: TGTGCCAGCAGGCTAAGTCGACAGGGGGTCGCCAATTCACCCCTCCACTTT; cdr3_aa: CASRLSRQGVANSPLHF
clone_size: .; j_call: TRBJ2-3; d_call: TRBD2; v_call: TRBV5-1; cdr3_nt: TGCGCCAGCAGCACCGGACTAGCGCGCGGGAATACGCAGTATTTT; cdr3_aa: CASSTGLARGNTQYF
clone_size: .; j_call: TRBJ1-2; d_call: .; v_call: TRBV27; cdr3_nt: TGTGCCAGCAGTTCCCACCTGGGGGCCGGAGGTGGCTACACCTTC; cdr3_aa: CASSSHLGAGGGYTF
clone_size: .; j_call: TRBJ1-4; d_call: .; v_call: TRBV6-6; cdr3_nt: TGTGCCAGCAATTTCGGGAAAAAACTGTTTTTT; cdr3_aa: CASNFGKKLFF
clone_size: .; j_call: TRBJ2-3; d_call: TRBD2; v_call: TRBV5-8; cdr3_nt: TGTGCCAGCAGCTTGGCGGCTAGCGGGGCCGGCACAGATACGCAGTATTTT; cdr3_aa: CASSLAASGAGTDTQYF
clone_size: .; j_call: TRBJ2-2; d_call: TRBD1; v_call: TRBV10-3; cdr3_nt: TGTGCCGCCCGACAGGGGCCCGGGGAGCTGTTTTTT; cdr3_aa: CAARQGPGELFF
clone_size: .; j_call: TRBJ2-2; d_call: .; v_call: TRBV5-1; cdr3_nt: TGCGCCAGCAGCTTGTCGGGAGCGAACACCGGGGAGCTGTTTTTT; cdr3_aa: CASSLSGANTGELFF
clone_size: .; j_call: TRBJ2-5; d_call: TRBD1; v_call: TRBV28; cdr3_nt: TGTGCCAGCAGGCGACAGGGAAGAGAGACCCAGTACTTC; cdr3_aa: CASRRQGRETQYF
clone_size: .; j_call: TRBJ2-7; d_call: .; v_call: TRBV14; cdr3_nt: TGTGCCAGCAGCCAGGCGCAGGGAGAGCAGTACTTC; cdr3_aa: CASSQAQGEQYF
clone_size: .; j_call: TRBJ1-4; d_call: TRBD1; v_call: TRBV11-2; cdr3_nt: TGTGCCAGCAGTCGCAGACAGGGGGCTAGTAATGAAAAACTGTTTTTT; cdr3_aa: CASSRRQGASNEKLFF
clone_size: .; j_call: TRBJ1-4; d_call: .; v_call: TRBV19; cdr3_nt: TGTGCCAGTTCGACATTCGCAACTAATGAAAAACTGTTTTTT; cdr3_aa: CASSTFATNEKLFF
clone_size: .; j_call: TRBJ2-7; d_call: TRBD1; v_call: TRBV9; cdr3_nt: TGTGCCAGCAGCGCTCGCGCAGGGGGCTCCTACGAGCAGTACTTC; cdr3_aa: CASSARAGGSYEQYF
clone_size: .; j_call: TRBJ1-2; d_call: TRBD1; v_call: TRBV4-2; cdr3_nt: TGTGCCAGCAGCCACCAAAGGACAGGGGATGGCTACACCTTC; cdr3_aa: CASSHQRTGDGYTF
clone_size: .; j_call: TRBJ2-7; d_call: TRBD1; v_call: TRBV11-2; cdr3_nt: TGTGCCAGCAGCTTTCGGGAAGGGGGCCACGAGCAGTACTTC; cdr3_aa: CASSFREGGHEQYF
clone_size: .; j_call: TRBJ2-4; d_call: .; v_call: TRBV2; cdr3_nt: TGTGCCAGCAGTGAATCAGAGTGGTTAGGACTAGCCAAAAACATTCAGTACTTC; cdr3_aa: CASSESEWLGLAKNIQYF
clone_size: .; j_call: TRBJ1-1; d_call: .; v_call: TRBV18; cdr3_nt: TGTGCCAGCTCACCACGAGGCAGGGGAGAGTACACTGAAGCTTTCTTT; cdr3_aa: CASSPRGRGEYTEAFF
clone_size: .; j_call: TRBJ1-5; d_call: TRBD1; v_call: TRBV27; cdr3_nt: TGTGCCAGCAGTTTACGAGCGGGACAGGGTCATCAGCCCCAGCATTTT; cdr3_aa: CASSLRAGQGHQPQHF
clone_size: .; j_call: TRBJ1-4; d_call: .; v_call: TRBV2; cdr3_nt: TGTGCCAGCAGTGAGTTGTCGGGGGGAAATGAAAAACTGTTTTTT; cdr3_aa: CASSELSGGNEKLFF
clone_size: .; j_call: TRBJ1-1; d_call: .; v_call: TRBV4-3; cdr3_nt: TGCGCCAGCAGCCTATCCGGTGTGAACACTGAAGCTTTCTTT; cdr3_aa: CASSLSGVNTEAFF
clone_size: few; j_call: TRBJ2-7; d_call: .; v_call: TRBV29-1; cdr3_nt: TGCAGCGTTGGTTCGGGCTACGAGCAGTACTTC; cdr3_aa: CSVGSGYEQYF
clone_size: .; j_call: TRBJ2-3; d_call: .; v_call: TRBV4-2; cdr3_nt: TGTGCCAGCAGCCAAGCTCTGGGGGCGGTAATTTCAGATACGCAGTATTTT; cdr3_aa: CASSQALGAVISDTQYF
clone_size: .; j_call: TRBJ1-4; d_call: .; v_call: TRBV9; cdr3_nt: TGTGCCAGCAGCGCAACCAGGGAATCTGGGACTAATGAAAAACTGTTTTTT; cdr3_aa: CASSATRESGTNEKLFF
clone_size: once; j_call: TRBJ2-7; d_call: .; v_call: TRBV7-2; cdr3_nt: TGTGCCAGCAGAATATCTGGGGGCTACTCCTACGAGCAGTACTTC; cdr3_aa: CASRISGGYSYEQYF
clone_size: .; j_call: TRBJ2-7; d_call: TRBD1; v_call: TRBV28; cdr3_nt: TGTGCCAGCCTTCCGGGGACAGGGGTCCACGAGCAGTACTTC; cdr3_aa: CASLPGTGVHEQYF
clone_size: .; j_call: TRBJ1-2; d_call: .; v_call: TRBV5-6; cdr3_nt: TGTGCCAGCAGCTTGGTCAGGCTAAACTATGGCTACACCTTC; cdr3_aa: CASSLVRLNYGYTF
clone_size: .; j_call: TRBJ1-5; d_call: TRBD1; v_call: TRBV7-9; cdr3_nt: TGTTCCAGCAGCTCATCGACAGGGGAGCATCAGCCCCAGCATTTT; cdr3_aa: CSSSSSTGEHQPQHF
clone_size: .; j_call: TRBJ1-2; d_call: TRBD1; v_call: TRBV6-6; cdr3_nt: TGTGCCAGCAGGCGAGACAGGGGGCAGAACTATGGCTACACCTTC; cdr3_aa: CASRRDRGQNYGYTF
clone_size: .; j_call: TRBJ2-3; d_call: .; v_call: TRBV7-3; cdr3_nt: TGTGCCAGCAGCTTAGGCAGGGATCCCGATACGCAGTATTTT; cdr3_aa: CASSLGRDPDTQYF
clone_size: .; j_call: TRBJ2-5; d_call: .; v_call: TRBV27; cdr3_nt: TGTGCCAGCAGTTCTTCCCCGGGGAGGGGGAGGGCAGAGACCCAGTACTTC; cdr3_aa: CASSSSPGRGRAETQYF
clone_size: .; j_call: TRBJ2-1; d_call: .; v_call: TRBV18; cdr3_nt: TGTGCCAGCTCACCAAGGAGCTCCTACAATGGGCAGTTCTTC; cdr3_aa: CASSPRSSYNGQFF
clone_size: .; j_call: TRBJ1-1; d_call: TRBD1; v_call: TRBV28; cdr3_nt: TGTGCCAGCAGAACAGGGGGCACTGAAGCTTTCTTT; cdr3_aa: CASRTGGTEAFF
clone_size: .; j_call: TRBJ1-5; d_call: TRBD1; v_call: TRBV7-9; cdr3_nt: TGTGCCAGCAGCTTAGGGCAGGGGGCCGATCAGCCCCAGCATTTT; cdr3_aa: CASSLGQGADQPQHF
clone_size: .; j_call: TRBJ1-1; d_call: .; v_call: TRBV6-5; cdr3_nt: TGTGCCAGCAGTTACTCGTTTGGGGGCTCTGAAGCTTTCTTT; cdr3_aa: CASSYSFGGSEAFF
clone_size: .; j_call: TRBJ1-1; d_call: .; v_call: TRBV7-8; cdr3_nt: TGTGCCAGCAGCTTAACCCGTGGGGCCGAGATGAACACTGAAGCTTTCTTT; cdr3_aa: CASSLTRGAEMNTEAFF
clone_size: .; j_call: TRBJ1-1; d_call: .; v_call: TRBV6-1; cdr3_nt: TGTGCCAGCAGTCCAGGGGCGCTGAACACTGAAGCTTTCTTT; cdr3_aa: CASSPGALNTEAFF
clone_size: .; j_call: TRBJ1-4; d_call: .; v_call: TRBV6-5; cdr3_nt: TGTGCCAGCAGTTGGGGCGCGATAGGTGAAAAACTGTTTTTT; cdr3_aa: CASSWGAIGEKLFF
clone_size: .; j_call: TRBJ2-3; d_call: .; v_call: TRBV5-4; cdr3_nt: TGTGCCAGCAGCTCCAAGGAGGGGGCCCCAGATACGCAGTATTTT; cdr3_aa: CASSSKEGAPDTQYF
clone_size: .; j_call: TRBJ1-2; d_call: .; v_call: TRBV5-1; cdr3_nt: TGCGCCAGCAGCGAGACAGGTGGCTATGGCTACACCTTC; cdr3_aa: CASSETGGYGYTF
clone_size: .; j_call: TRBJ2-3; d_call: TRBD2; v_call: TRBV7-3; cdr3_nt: TGTGCCAGCAGGGGGCGGGAGTCAGATACGCAGTATTTT; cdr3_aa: CASRGRESDTQYF
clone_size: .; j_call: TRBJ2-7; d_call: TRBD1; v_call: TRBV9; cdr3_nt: TGTGCCAGCAGCGCCTGGGACAGTGCAGGCCACGAGCAGTACTTC; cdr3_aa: CASSAWDSAGHEQYF
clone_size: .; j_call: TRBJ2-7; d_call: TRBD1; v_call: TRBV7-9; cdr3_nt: TGTGCCAGCAGTCGGGACAGGCTCAGCTCCTACGAGCAGTACTTC; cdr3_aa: CASSRDRLSSYEQYF
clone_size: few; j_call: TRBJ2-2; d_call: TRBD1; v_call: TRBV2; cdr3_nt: TGTGCCAGCGGCCGGGACAGGGCCACCGGGGAGCTGTTTTTT; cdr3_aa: CASGRDRATGELFF
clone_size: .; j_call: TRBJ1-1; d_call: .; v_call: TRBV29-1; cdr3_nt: TGCAGCGTTGTAGGGCGGGGAGGTACTGAAGCTTTCTTT; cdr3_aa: CSVVGRGGTEAFF
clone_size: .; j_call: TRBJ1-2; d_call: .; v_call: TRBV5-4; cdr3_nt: TGTGCCAGCAAGGAGGGGTTCGGCTACACCTTC; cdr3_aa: CASKEGFGYTF
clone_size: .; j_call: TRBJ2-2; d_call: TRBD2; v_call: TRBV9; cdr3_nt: TGTGCCAGCAGTGACAACGGGGGGTTCCCGAACACCGGGGAGCTGTTTTTT; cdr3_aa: CASSDNGGFPNTGELFF
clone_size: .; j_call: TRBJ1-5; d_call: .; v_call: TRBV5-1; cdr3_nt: TGCGCCAGCAGCTTGGGCGGCTTAAGCAATCAGCCCCAGCATTTT; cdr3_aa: CASSLGGLSNQPQHF
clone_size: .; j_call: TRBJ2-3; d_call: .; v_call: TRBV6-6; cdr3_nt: TGTGCCAGCAGTGTGGGCGATACGCAGTATTTT; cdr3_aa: CASSVGDTQYF
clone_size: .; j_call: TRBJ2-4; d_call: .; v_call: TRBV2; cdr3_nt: TGTGCCAGCATCCCTGAGTGGGGGGTTACCAAAAACATTCAGTACTTC; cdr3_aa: CASIPEWGVTKNIQYF
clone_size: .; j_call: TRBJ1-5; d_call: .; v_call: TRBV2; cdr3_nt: TGTGCCAGCAGAGCCACAGGCCCCCTAAGGGGGCCCCAGCATTTT; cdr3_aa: CASRATGPLRGPQHF